The rows below give T cell receptor beta chains drawn from one sample of a study of Tregs in tolerant kidney transplant recipients. Generated by immunoSEQ multiplex PCR, the TCRdb table keeps only in-frame clones and is missing some. The sample lists 90,000 to 120,000 clones, around 89% seen once, with more than 0.3% in the top ten. The sequencing here drew on CD4+ T cells from blood, taken before the transplant. These receptors all stem from a human donor who received a combined kidney and bone marrow transplant. Both conserved end residues are part of each CDR3. D genes are given only for firm matches. Clone size is stated in some rows and not others, as once, few, many or a class when expanded.

13 | TRBJ2-7 | TRBV6-1 | . | . | CASIALPSYEQYF | TGTGCCAGCATCGCACTGCCTTCCTACGAGCAGTACTTC
17 | TRBJ2-2 | TRBV10-3 | . | . | CAISERGTTANTGELFF | TGTGCCATCAGTGAGAGGGGAACTACCGCGAACACCGGGGAGCTGTTTTTT
14 | TRBJ1-1 | TRBV18 | . | . | CASSPPSMNTEAFF | TGTGCCAGCTCACCTCCGAGCATGAACACTGAAGCTTTCTTT
18 | TRBJ2-2 | TRBV4-1 | . | TRBD2 | CASSQFLGLAGKTGELFF | TGCGCCAGCAGCCAGTTTTTGGGACTAGCGGGTAAAACCGGGGAGCTGTTTTTT
13 | TRBJ2-5 | TRBV29-1 | . | TRBD2 | CSVGRGGEGAQYF | TGCAGCGTTGGGCGGGGGGGCGAAGGGGCCCAGTACTTC
17 | TRBJ2-7 | TRBV21-1 | . | . | CASSKTGANPHTYEQYF | TGTGCCAGCAGCAAAACAGGGGCAAACCCCCATACCTACGAGCAGTACTTC
15 | TRBJ2-1 | TRBV28 | . | . | CASGSIGESYNEQFF | TGTGCCAGCGGTTCGATAGGAGAGTCCTACAATGAGCAGTTCTTC
14 | TRBJ2-1 | TRBV29-1 | . | TRBD1 | CSVGRQGLYNEQFF | TGCAGCGTTGGGAGACAGGGCCTCTACAATGAGCAGTTCTTC
16 | TRBJ2-3 | TRBV10-3 | . | . | CAISPSRAGSTDTQYF | TGTGCCATCAGTCCTAGTCGGGCGGGGAGCACAGATACGCAGTATTTT
14 | TRBJ1-3 | TRBV5-4 | . | . | CASSFDSLGNTIYF | TGTGCCAGCAGCTTTGACAGTCTTGGAAACACCATATATTTT
15 | TRBJ2-2 | TRBV6-5 | once | TRBD2 | CASSPPGLDGGELFF | TGTGCCAGCAGTCCCCCGGGACTAGATGGCGGGGAGCTGTTTTTT
14 | TRBJ1-1 | TRBV27 | . | . | CASSALTGNTEAFF | TGTGCCAGCAGTGCCTTGACAGGAAACACTGAAGCTTTCTTT
13 | TRBJ2-5 | TRBV6-1 | . | TRBD1 | CASSADRVQTQYF | TGTGCCAGCAGTGCCGACAGGGTACAGACCCAGTACTTC
14 | TRBJ1-5 | TRBV19 | . | . | CASSIQGNDQPQHF | TGTGCCAGTAGTATACAGGGGAACGATCAGCCCCAGCATTTT
15 | TRBJ2-5 | TRBV7-7 | . | TRBD1 | CASSPGQARRETQYF | TGTGCCAGCAGCCCAGGACAGGCCCGGAGGGAGACCCAGTACTTC
13 | TRBJ1-2 | TRBV5-6 | . | . | CASSHDRPYGYTF | TGTGCCAGCAGCCACGACAGGCCATATGGCTACACCTTC
15 | TRBJ2-7 | TRBV7-2 | . | TRBD1 | CASSRTGGDSYEQYF | TGTGCCAGCAGCCGCACAGGGGGCGACTCCTACGAGCAGTACTTC
14 | TRBJ2-7 | TRBV6-5 | . | TRBD1 | CASASTGGQGEQYF | TGTGCTAGTGCCTCAACAGGGGGCCAAGGCGAGCAGTACTTC
14 | TRBJ1-1 | TRBV10-3 | once | . | CAINSPGENTEAFF | TGTGCCATCAATTCCCCAGGGGAGAACACTGAAGCTTTCTTT
14 | TRBJ1-5 | TRBV6-6 | . | . | CASSWGGGNQPQHF | TGTGCCAGCAGTTGGGGAGGGGGCAATCAGCCCCAGCATTTT
16 | TRBJ2-2 | TRBV5-1 | . | . | CASTPGGGPNTGELFF | TGCGCCAGCACCCCTGGGGGGGGGCCGAACACCGGGGAGCTGTTTTTT
17 | TRBJ2-7 | TRBV9 | . | TRBD2 | CASSVGDLRGGSYEQYF | TGTGCCAGCAGCGTAGGGGATCTGCGGGGGGGATCCTACGAGCAGTACTTC
16 | TRBJ1-5 | TRBV7-9 | . | . | CASSSTDGGYNQPQHF | TGTGCCAGCAGCTCGACAGACGGGGGTTACAATCAGCCCCAGCATTTT
17 | TRBJ2-7 | TRBV28 | . | . | CASSLPPGAGSTYEQYF | TGTGCCAGCAGTTTACCGCCTGGGGCGGGGTCAACCTACGAGCAGTACTTC
15 | TRBJ2-3 | TRBV18 | few | TRBD2 | CASSPRAGSTDTQYF | TGTGCCAGCTCACCACGAGCGGGAAGCACAGATACGCAGTATTTT
15 | TRBJ2-1 | TRBV19 | . | TRBD2 | CASSIELAGANEQFF | TGTGCCAGTAGTATAGAGCTAGCGGGAGCCAATGAGCAGTTCTTC
14 | TRBJ1-2 | TRBV6-5 | . | . | CASSKGYPNYGYTF | TGTGCCAGCAGTAAGGGGTATCCTAACTATGGCTACACCTTC
14 | TRBJ1-2 | TRBV11-2 | . | . | CASSLQGIGSDYTF | TGTGCCAGCAGCCTACAGGGAATAGGGTCGGACTACACCTTC
13 | TRBJ2-7 | TRBV27 | . | . | CASTNKGNYEQYF | TGTGCCAGCACCAACAAGGGGAATTACGAGCAGTACTTC
14 | TRBJ2-7 | TRBV14 | . | . | CASSQGQSAGEQYF | TGTGCCAGCAGCCAAGGTCAGAGCGCTGGGGAGCAGTACTTC
15 | TRBJ1-1 | TRBV5-1 | . | . | CASSLATGGGTEAFF | TGCGCCAGCAGCTTGGCCACGGGGGGAGGGACTGAAGCTTTCTTT
14 | TRBJ2-2 | TRBV6-1 | . | . | CASSEVQKTGELFF | TGTGCCAGCAGTGAAGTACAGAAAACCGGGGAGCTGTTTTTT
17 | TRBJ2-1 | TRBV4-1 | . | TRBD1 | CASSQDPNRGPYNEQFF | TGCGCCAGCAGCCAAGACCCCAACAGGGGTCCCTACAATGAGCAGTTCTTC
16 | TRBJ2-3 | TRBV5-4 | . | TRBD2 | CASSARTSGSKDTQYF | TGTGCCAGCAGCGCTCGGACTAGCGGGAGTAAAGATACGCAGTATTTT
12 | TRBJ2-2 | TRBV9 | . | . | CASSPNVGELFF | TGTGCCAGCAGCCCCAATGTCGGGGAGCTGTTTTTT
13 | TRBJ1-1 | TRBV6-5 | once | TRBD1 | CASTKGQGVEAFF | TGTGCCAGCACTAAGGGACAGGGAGTCGAAGCTTTCTTT
15 | TRBJ1-1 | TRBV4-3 | . | . | CASSQEWQIYTEAFF | TGCGCCAGCAGCCAAGAGTGGCAGATCTACACTGAAGCTTTCTTT
15 | TRBJ2-5 | TRBV11-2 | . | TRBD2 | CASSYPGTSEETQYF | TGTGCCAGCAGCTACCCCGGGACTAGCGAAGAGACCCAGTACTTC
15 | TRBJ2-3 | TRBV5-1 | . | TRBD1 | CASSPRDRVTDTQYF | TGCGCCAGCAGCCCCCGGGACAGGGTCACAGATACGCAGTATTTT
15 | TRBJ2-7 | TRBV21-1 | . | . | CASPQAGRASNEQYF | TGTGCCAGCCCCCAAGCGGGCAGGGCGAGTAACGAGCAGTACTTC
13 | TRBJ2-1 | TRBV11-2 | . | . | CASSLLAAHEQFF | TGTGCCAGCAGCTTGCTAGCAGCGCATGAGCAGTTCTTC
18 | TRBJ2-1 | TRBV19 | once | . | CASSIVPGRVSSYNEQFF | TGTGCCAGTAGTATAGTACCCGGCCGGGTAAGCTCCTACAATGAGCAGTTCTTC
16 | TRBJ2-1 | TRBV2 | . | . | CASSAHRDTSYNEQFF | TGTGCCAGCAGTGCACATCGGGACACATCCTACAATGAGCAGTTCTTC
15 | TRBJ2-4 | TRBV5-4 | . | TRBD1 | CASSLGGQTKNIQYF | TGTGCCAGCAGCTTGGGGGGACAGACTAAAAACATTCAGTACTTC
18 | TRBJ2-3 | TRBV27 | . | . | CASSFLHPRALNTDTQYF | TGTGCCAGCAGTTTCCTTCACCCCAGGGCCCTGAACACAGATACGCAGTATTTT